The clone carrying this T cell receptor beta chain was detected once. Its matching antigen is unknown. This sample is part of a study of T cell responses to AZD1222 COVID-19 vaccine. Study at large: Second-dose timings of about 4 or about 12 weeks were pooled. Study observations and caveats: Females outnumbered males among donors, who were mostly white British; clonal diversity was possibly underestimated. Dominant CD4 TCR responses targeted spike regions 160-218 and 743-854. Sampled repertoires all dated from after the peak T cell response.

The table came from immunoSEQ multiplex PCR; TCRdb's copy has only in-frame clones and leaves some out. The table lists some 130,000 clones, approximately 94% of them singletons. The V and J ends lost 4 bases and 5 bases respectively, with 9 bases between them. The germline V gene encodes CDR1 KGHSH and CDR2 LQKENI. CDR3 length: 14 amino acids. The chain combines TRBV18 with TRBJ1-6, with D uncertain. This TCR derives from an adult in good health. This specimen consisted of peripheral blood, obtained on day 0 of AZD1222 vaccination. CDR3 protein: CASSLRRDNSPLHF. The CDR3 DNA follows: TGTGCCAGCTCACTTCGCCGGGATAATTCACCCCTCCACTTT.